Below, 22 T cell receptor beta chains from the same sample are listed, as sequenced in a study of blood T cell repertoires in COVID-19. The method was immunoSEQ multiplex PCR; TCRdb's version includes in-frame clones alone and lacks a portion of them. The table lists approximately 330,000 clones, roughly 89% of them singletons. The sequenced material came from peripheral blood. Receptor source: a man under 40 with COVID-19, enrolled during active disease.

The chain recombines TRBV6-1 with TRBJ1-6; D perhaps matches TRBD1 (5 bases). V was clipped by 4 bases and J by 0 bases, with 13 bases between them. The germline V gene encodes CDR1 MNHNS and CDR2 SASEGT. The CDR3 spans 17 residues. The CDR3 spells CASSGGFQSSYNSPLHF. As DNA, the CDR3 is TGTGCCAGCAGTGGGGGCTTCCAGAGCTCCTATAATTCACCCCTCCACTTT.

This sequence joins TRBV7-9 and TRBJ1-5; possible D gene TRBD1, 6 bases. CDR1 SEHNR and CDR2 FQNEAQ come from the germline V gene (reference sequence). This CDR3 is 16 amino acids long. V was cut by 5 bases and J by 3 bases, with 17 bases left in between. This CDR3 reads CASSLGRGRTNQPQHF. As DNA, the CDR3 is TGTGCCAGCAGCCTCGGGCGGGGGCGCACCAATCAGCCCCAGCATTTT.

The CDR3 DNA reads as TGTGCCAGCCTGGCTTCAGGAAACACCATATATTTT. Translating gives CASLASGNTIYF. This chain uses TRBV2 with TRBJ1-3; D gene unclear. The V gene's germline CDR1 is SNHLY and CDR2 FYNNEI. Between the trimmed V and J ends, which lost 8 bases and 4 bases, there was a span of 9 bases. The CDR3 spans 12 residues.

The chain's CDR3 is CASTHRAGDNFHNEQFF. DNA of the CDR3: TGTGCCAGCACCCATAGGGCGGGCGACAATTTCCACAATGAGCAGTTCTTC. J is TRBJ2-1 and V is TRBV28, with D possibly matching TRBD2 (5 bases). The CDR3 has 17 amino acids. Deletions cut 7 bases from V and 5 bases from J, with 24 bases between. Germline V CDR1 and CDR2: MDHEN, SYDVKM.

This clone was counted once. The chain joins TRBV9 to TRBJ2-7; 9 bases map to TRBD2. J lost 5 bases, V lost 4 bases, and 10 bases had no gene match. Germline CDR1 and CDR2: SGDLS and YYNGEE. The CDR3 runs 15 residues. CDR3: CASSPLGGGADEQYF. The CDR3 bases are TGTGCCAGCAGCCCCTTAGGCGGGGGGGCCGACGAGCAGTACTTC.

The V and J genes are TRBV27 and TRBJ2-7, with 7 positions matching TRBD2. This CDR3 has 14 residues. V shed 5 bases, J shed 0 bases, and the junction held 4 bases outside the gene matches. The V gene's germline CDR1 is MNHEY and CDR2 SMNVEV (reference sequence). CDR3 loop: CASSPRGGSYEQYF. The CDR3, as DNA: TGTGCCAGCAGTCCCCGCGGGGGCTCCTACGAGCAGTACTTC.

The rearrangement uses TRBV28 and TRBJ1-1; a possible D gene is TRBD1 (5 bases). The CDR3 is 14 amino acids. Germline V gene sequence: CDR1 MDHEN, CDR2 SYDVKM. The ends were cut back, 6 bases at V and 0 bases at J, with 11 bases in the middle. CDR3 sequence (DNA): TGTGCCAGCAGCACCGACAGAATGAACACTGAAGCTTTCTTT. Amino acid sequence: CASSTDRMNTEAFF.

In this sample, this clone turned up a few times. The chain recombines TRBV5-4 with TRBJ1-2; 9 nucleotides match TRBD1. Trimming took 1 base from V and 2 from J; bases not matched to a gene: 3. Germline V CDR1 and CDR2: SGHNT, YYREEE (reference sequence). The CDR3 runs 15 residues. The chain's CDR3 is CASSLKTGGNYGYTF. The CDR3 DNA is TGTGCCAGCAGCTTGAAGACAGGGGGAAACTATGGCTACACCTTC.

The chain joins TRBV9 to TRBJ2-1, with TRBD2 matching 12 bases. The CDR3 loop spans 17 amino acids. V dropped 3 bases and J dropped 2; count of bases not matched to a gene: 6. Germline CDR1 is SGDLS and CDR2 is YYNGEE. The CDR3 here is CASSAPRLAGAYNEQFF. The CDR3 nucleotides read TGTGCCAGCAGCGCTCCCCGACTAGCGGGAGCCTACAATGAGCAGTTCTTC.

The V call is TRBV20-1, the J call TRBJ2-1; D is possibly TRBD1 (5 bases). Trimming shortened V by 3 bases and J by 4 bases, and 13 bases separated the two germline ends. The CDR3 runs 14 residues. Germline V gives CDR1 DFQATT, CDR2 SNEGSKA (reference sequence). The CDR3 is CSASWGGSYNEQFF. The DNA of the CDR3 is TGCAGTGCTAGTTGGGGCGGATCGTACAATGAGCAGTTCTTC.

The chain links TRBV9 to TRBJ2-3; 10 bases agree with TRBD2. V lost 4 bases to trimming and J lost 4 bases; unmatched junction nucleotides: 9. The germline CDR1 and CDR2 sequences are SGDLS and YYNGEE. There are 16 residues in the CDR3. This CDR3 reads CASSPWSGGASDTQYF. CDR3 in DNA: TGTGCCAGCAGCCCCTGGAGCGGGGGGGCGTCAGATACGCAGTATTTT.

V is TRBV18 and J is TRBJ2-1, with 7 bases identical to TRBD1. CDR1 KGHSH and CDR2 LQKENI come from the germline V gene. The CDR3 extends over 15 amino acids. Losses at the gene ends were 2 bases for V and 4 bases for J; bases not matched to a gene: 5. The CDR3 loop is CASSPDRVGYNEQFF. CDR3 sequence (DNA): TGTGCCAGCTCACCAGACAGGGTGGGGTACAATGAGCAGTTCTTC.

Here the CDR3 DNA reads TGTGCCAGCAGCTCGTTTAACAGGATTACGGGGTATTTT. Its protein product is CASSSFNRITGYF. The J gene is TRBJ2-3, the V gene TRBV5-6; possibly TRBD1 for D (5 bases). Germline V gene data show CDR1 as SGHDT and CDR2 as YYEEEE. V was pared by 3 bases and J by 14 bases, with 19 bases between. The CDR3 consists of 13 residues. Filled out from reference TRBV5-6 and TRBJ2-3, the complete variable domain reads DAGVTQSPTHLIKTRGQQVTLRCSPKSGHDTVSWYQQALGQGPQFIFQYYEEEERQRGNFPDRFSGHQFPNYSSELNVNALLLGDSALYLCASSSFNRITGYFGPGTRLTVL.

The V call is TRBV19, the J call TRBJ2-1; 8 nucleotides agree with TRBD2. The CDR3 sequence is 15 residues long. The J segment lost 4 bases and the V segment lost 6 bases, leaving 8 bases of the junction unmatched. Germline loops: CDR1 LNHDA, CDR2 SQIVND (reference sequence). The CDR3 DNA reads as TGTGCCAGTAGGGACTTGACGGGAGGGTACAATGAGCAGTTCTTC. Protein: CASRDLTGGYNEQFF.

The CDR3 is CASSLDQEGEAFF. The CDR3 DNA sequence: TGCGCCAGCAGCTTGGACCAGGAAGGTGAAGCTTTCTTT. The rearrangement uses TRBV5-1 and TRBJ1-1, with unresolved D. Germline CDR1 and CDR2: SGHRS and YFSETQ. V shed 0 bases and J shed 7 bases, with 10 bases lying between them. The CDR3 covers 13 residues.

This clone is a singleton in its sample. CDR3 residues: CASSPASGVHEQYF. The CDR3 DNA sequence: TGTGCCAGCAGCCCCGCTTCAGGGGTCCACGAGCAGTACTTC. The rearrangement links TRBV9 to TRBJ2-7; tentatively, D is TRBD1 (6 bases). CDR3 length: 14 amino acids. Deletions cut 4 bases from V and 5 bases from J, with 16 bases between. Germline V gene data show CDR1 as SGDLS and CDR2 as YYNGEE.

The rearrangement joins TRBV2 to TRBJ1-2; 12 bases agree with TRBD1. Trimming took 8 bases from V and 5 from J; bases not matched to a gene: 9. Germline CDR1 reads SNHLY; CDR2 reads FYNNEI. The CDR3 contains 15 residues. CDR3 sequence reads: CASAGTGGRGYGYTF. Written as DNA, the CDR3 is TGTGCCAGCGCCGGGACAGGGGGCAGGGGGTATGGCTACACCTTC.

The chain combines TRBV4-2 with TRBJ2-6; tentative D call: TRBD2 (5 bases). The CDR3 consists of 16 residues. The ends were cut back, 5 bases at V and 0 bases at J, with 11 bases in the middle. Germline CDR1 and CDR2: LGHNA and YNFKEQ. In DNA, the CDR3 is TGTGCCAGCAGCGAACGAGGGTCCTCTGGGGCCAACGTCCTGACTTTC. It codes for CASSERGSSGANVLTF.

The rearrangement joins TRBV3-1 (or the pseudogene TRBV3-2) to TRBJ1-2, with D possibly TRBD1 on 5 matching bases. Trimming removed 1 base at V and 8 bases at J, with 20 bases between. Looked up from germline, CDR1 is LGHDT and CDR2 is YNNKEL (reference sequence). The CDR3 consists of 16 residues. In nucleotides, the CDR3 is TGTGCCAGCAGCCAAGCATCTCCTTCGGGGGGTCGGGGCTACACCTTC. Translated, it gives CASSQASPSGGRGYTF.

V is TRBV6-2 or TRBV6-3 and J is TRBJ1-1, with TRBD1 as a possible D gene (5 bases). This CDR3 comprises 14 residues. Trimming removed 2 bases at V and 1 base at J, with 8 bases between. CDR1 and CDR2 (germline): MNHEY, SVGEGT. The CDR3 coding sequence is TGTGCCAGCAGTTACCTAACAGGGAACACTGAAGCTTTCTTT. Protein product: CASSYLTGNTEAFF.

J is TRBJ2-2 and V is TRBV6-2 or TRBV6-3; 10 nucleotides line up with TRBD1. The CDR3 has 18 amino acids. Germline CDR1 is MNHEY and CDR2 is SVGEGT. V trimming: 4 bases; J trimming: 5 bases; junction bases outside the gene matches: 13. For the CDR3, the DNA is TGTGCCAGCAGTTCCCCCCGGACAGGGGGAGGGTTGACCGGGGAGCTGTTTTTT. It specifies CASSSPRTGGGLTGELFF.

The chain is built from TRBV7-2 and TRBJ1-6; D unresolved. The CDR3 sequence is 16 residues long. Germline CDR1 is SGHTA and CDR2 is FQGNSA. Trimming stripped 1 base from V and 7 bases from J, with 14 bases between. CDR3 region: CASSLVSAGSNSPLHF. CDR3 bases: TGTGCCAGCAGCTTAGTTTCGGCAGGAAGCAATTCACCCCTCCACTTT.